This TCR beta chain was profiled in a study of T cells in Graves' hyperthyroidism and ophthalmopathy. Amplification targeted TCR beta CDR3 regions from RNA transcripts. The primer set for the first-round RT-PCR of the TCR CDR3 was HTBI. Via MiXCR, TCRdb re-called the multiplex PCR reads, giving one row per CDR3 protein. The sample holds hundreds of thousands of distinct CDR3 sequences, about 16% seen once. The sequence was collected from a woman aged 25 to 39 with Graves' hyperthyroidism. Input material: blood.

In DNA form, the CDR3 reads TGCAGTGCTAGAGTAGAGACTAGCGGAAGGTCCTACGAGCAGTACTTC. Translation gives CSARVETSGRSYEQYF. The chain couples TRBV20-1 to TRBJ2-7, with TRBD2 identical over 9 bases. Germline V gene sequence: CDR1 DFQATT, CDR2 SNEGSKA (reference sequence). J was trimmed by 1 base and V by 1 base; bases with no gene match: 8. The CDR3 runs to 16 residues.